These 8 T cell receptor beta chains share one sample of origin, sequenced in a study of shared clonotypes between healthy human individuals. Clones were sequenced by immunoSEQ multiplex PCR, and TCRdb holds only the in-frame ones, with some missing. The sample carries 2,500,000 or so clones, 93% recorded once. Sequenced material: naive CD4+ T cells from PBMCs. Subset reported: CD45RA+ positively selected. These receptors all stem from a man between 18 and 35 years old in good health. Some clones in this sample may be carry-over from other donors' samples.

The V call is TRBV14, the J call TRBJ2-1; tentatively, D is TRBD1 (5 bases). CDR3 length: 15 amino acids. V gave up 4 bases and J gave up 9 bases, with 19 bases separating them. Germline V gene sequence: CDR1 SGHDN, CDR2 FVKESK. The CDR3 DNA reads TGTGCCAGCAGCCCGAATCTGCAGGGATTGGGTGAGCAGTTCTTC. As protein: CASSPNLQGLGEQFF.

This chain connects TRBV11-2 to TRBJ2-5; the D gene could be TRBD1 or TRBD2 (7 bases each). The CDR3 consists of 16 residues. Trimming took 0 bases from V and 5 from J, leaving 16 bases between them. Germline-derived CDR1 and CDR2 are SGHAT and FQNNGV. The CDR3 here is CASSLDLGQGGETQYF. The DNA for the CDR3 is TGTGCCAGCAGCTTAGATTTGGGTCAGGGGGGGGAGACCCAGTACTTC.

The chain couples TRBV7-9 to TRBJ1-1; 7 bases align to TRBD1. This CDR3 contains 15 residues. The V and J ends lost 3 bases and 4 bases, in that order; junction bases with no gene match: 8. The germline gives CDR1 SEHNR, CDR2 FQNEAQ (reference sequence). CDR3 region: CASSFYRGVGTEAFF. Written as DNA, the CDR3 is TGTGCCAGCAGCTTTTACAGGGGAGTTGGCACTGAAGCTTTCTTT.

The V gene is TRBV7-3, the J gene TRBJ2-7; 8 bases are a match to TRBD2. V lost 4 bases and J lost 3; bases outside the gene matches: 17. Germline V gives CDR1 SGHTA, CDR2 FQGTGA. The CDR3 runs 18 residues. The CDR3 is CASSCTSMSGSHHYEQYF. In DNA form, the CDR3 reads TGTGCCAGCAGCTGTACCTCTATGAGCGGGAGTCACCACTACGAGCAGTACTTC. Based on the CDR3 plus reference TRBV7-3 and TRBJ2-7, the full variable domain is GAGVSQTPSNKVTEKGKYVELRCDPISGHTALYWYRQSLGQGPEFLIYFQGTGAADDSGLPNDRFFAVRPEGSVSTLKIQRTERGDSAVYLCASSCTSMSGSHHYEQYFGPGTRLTVT.

In this sample, this clone turned up once. The chain links TRBV28 to TRBJ2-3; D gene ambiguous. Per germline, CDR1 MDHEN and CDR2 SYDVKM. Trimming shortened V by 6 bases and J by 0 bases, and 7 bases separated the two germline ends. The CDR3 covers 13 residues. As DNA, the CDR3 is TGTGCCAGCAGGGTCCCGAGCACAGATACGCAGTATTTT. Translating it yields CASRVPSTDTQYF.

This clone was detected a few times. The rearrangement joins TRBV30 to TRBJ1-1; unclear D gene. The CDR3 runs 14 residues. Germline V gene sequence: CDR1 GTSNPN, CDR2 SVGIG (reference sequence). Trimming left V 0 bases short and J 1 base short, with 9 bases between. This chain's CDR3 is CAWSVLGRNTEAFF. CDR3 DNA sequence: TGTGCCTGGAGTGTACTCGGGAGGAACACTGAAGCTTTCTTT.

V is TRBV28 and J is TRBJ2-2, with 11 bases fitting TRBD2. Germline V CDR1 and CDR2: MDHEN, SYDVKM. The CDR3 totals 18 residues. V gave up 3 bases and J gave up 0 bases; unmatched junction bases: 6. CDR3 nucleotides: TGTGCCAGCAGTTTCTCTAGCGGGAGGCCTACGAACACCGGGGAGCTGTTTTTT. This codes for CASSFSSGRPTNTGELFF. The whole variable domain, filled in from reference TRBV28 and TRBJ2-2, reads DVKVTQSSRYLVKRTGEKVFLECVQDMDHENMFWYRQDPGLGLRLIYFSYDVKMKEKGDIPEGYSVSREKKERFSLILESASTNQTSMYLCASSFSSGRPTNTGELFFGEGSRLTVL.

This chain connects TRBV6-6 to TRBJ2-2, with TRBD2 as a possible D gene (5 bases). This CDR3 has 13 residues. Trimming removed 8 bases from V and 3 bases from J, with 10 bases in between. The germline V gene encodes CDR1 MNHNY and CDR2 SVGAGI (reference sequence). The CDR3 loop reads CASASGYTGELFF. CDR3 in DNA: TGTGCCAGCGCTTCGGGATACACCGGGGAGCTGTTTTTT.